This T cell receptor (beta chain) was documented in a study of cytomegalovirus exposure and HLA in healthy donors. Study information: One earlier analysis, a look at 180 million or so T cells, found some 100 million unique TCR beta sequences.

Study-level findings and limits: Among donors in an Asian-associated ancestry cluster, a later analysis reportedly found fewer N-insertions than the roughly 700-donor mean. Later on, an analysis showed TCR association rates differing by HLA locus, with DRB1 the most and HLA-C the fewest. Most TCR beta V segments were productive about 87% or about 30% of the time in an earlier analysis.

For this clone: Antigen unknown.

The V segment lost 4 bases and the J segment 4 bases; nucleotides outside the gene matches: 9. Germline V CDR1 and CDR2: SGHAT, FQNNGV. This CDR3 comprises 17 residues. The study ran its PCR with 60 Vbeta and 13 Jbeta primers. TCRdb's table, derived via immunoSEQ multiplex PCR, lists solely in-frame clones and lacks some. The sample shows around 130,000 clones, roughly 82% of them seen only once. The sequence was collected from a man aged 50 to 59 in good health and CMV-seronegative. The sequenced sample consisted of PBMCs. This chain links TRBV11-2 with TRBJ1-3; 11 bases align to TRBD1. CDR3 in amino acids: CASSSPTGQGGGNTIYF. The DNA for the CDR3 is TGTGCCAGCAGCTCCCCAACGGGACAGGGGGGCGGAAACACCATATATTTT. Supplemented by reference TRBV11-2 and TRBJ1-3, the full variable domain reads EAGVAQSPRYKIIEKRQSVAFWCNPISGHATLYWYQQILGQGPKLLIQFQNNGVVDDSQLPKDRFSAERLKGVDSTLKIQPAKLEDSAVYLCASSSPTGQGGGNTIYFGEGSWLTVV.